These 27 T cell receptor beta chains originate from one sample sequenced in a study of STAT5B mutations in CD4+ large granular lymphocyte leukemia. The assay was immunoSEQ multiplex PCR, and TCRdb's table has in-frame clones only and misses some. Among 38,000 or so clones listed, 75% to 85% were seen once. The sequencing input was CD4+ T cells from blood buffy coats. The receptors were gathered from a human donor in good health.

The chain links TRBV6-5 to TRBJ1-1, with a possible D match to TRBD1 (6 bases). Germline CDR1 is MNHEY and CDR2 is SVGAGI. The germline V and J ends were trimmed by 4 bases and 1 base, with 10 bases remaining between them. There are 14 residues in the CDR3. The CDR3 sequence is CASSLRDTNTEAFF. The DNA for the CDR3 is TGTGCCAGCAGTTTAAGGGACACGAACACTGAAGCTTTCTTT.

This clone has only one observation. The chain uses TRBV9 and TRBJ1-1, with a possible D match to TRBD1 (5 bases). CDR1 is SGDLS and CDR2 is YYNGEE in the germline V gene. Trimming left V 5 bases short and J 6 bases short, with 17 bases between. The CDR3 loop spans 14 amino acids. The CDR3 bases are TGTGCCAGCAGTGCCATTCAGGGATTCTCTGAAGCTTTCTTT. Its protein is CASSAIQGFSEAFF.

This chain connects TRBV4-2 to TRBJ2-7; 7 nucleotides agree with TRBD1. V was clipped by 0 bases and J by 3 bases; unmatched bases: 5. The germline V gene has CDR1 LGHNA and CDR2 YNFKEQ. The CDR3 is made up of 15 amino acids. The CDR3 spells CASSQDPGQDYEQYF. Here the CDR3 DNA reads TGTGCCAGCAGCCAAGATCCCGGACAGGACTACGAGCAGTACTTC.

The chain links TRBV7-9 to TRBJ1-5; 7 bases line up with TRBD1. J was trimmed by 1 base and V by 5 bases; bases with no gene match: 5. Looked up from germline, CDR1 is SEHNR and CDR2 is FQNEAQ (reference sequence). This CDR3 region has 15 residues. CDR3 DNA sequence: TGTGCCAGCAGCCTTTCAGGGGGAAGCAATCAGCCCCAGCATTTT. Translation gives CASSLSGGSNQPQHF.

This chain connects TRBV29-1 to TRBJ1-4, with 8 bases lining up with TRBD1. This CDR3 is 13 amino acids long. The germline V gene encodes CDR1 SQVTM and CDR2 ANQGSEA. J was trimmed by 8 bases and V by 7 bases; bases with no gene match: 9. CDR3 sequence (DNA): TGCAGCGCAACGGACAGGGCGGGAGAAAAACTGTTTTTT. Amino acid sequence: CSATDRAGEKLFF. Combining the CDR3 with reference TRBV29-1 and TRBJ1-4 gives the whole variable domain SAVISQKPSRDICQRGTSLTIQCQVDSQVTMMFWYRQQPGQSLTLIATANQGSEATYESGFVIDKFPISRPNLTFSTLTVSNMSPEDSSIYLCSATDRAGEKLFFGSGTQLSVL.

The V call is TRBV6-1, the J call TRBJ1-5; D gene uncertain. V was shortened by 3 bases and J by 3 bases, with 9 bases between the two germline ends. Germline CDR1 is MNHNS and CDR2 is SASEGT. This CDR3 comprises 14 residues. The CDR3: CASSDLLNNQPQHF. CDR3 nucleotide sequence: TGTGCCAGCAGTGATTTGTTAAACAATCAGCCCCAGCATTTT.

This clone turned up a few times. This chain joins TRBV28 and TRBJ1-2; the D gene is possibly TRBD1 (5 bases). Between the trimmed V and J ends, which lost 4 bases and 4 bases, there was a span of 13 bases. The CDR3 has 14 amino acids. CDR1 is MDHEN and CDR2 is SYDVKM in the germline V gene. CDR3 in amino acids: CASSSAEGAYGYTF. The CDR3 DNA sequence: TGTGCCAGCAGTTCAGCGGAAGGGGCCTATGGCTACACCTTC.

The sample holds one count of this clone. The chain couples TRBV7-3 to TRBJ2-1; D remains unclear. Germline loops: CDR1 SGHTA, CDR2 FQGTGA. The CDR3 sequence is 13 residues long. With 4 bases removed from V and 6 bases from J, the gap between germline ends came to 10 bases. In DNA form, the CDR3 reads TGTGCCAGCAGCTCCACATATGCCAATGAGCAGTTCTTC. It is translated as CASSSTYANEQFF.

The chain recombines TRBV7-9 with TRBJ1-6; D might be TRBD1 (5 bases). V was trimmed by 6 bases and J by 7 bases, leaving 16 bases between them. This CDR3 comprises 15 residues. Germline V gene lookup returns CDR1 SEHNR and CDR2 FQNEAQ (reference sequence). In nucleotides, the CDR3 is TGTGCCAGCAGGGCGGACGAGGGGCGGAATTCACCCCTCCACTTT. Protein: CASRADEGRNSPLHF.

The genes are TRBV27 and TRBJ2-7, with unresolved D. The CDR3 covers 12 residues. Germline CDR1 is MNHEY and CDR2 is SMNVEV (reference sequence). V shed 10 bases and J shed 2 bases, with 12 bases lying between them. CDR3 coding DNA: TGTGCCACCAGAGGACGGACCTACGAGCAGTACTTC. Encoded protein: CATRGRTYEQYF.

CDR3 in DNA: TGTGCCAGCAGCTTAAACCGCAATGAGCAGTTCTTC. It yields the protein CASSLNRNEQFF. The V call is TRBV7-3, the J call TRBJ2-1; D unresolved. Deletions cut 1 base from V and 6 bases from J, with 4 bases between. Germline V gives CDR1 SGHTA, CDR2 FQGTGA. CDR3 length equals 12 residues. Full variable domain (remainder filled in from reference TRBV7-3 and TRBJ2-1): GAGVSQTPSNKVTEKGKYVELRCDPISGHTALYWYRQSLGQGPEFLIYFQGTGAADDSGLPNDRFFAVRPEGSVSTLKIQRTERGDSAVYLCASSLNRNEQFFGPGTRLTVL.

The CDR3 protein is CASSVEASGGRTDTQYF. The CDR3 DNA reads as TGTGCCAGCAGCGTAGAGGCTAGCGGGGGACGCACAGATACGCAGTATTTT. V and J are TRBV9 and TRBJ2-3, with 10 positions matching TRBD2. Germline CDR1 is SGDLS and CDR2 is YYNGEE. The CDR3 is 17 amino acids. The J segment lost 1 base and the V segment lost 0 bases, leaving 5 bases of the junction unmatched.

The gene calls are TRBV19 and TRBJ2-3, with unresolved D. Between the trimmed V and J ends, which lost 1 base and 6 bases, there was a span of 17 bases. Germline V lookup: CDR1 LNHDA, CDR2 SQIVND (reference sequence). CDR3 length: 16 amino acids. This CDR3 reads CASSIGGPQNVDTQYF. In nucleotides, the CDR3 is TGTGCCAGTAGTATAGGTGGGCCCCAAAATGTTGATACGCAGTATTTT.

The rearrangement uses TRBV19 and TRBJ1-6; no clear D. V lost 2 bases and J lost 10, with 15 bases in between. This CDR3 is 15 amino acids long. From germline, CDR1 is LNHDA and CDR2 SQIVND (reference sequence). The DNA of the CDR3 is TGTGCCAGTAGTATACTGGGGAGGGAAAGATCACCCCTCCACTTT. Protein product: CASSILGRERSPLHF.

The DNA for the CDR3 is TGTGCCAGCAGCCCCAGACAGGGGAGCACTGAAGCTTTCTTT. This codes for CASSPRQGSTEAFF. This chain joins TRBV7-9 and TRBJ1-1; 8 nucleotides align to TRBD1. This CDR3 is built from 14 residues. Germline V gene data show CDR1 as SEHNR and CDR2 as FQNEAQ (reference sequence). Trimming removed 5 bases from V and 4 bases from J; junction bases left unmatched: 6. Based on the CDR3 plus reference TRBV7-9 and TRBJ1-1, the full variable domain is DTGVSQNPRHKITKRGQNVTFRCDPISEHNRLYWYRQTLGQGPEFLTYFQNEAQLEKSRLLSDRFSAERPKGSFSTLEIQRTEQGDSAMYLCASSPRQGSTEAFFGQGTRLTVV.

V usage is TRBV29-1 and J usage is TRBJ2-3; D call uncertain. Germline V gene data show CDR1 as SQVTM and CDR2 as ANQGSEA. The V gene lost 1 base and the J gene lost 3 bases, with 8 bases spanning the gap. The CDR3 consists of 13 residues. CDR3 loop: CSVEGQATDTQYF. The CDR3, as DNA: TGCAGCGTTGAAGGTCAGGCTACAGATACGCAGTATTTT.

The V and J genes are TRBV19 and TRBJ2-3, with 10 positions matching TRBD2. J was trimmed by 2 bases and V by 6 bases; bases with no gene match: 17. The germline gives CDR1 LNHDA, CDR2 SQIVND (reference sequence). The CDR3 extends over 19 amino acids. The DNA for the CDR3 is TGTGCCAGTAGCCCCGGGACTAGCGCGACTCGGGGTGACACAGATACGCAGTATTTT. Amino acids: CASSPGTSATRGDTDTQYF.

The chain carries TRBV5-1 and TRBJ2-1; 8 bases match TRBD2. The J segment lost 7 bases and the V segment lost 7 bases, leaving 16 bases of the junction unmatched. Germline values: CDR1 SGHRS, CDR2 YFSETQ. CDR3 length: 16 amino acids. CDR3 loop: CASSGASGWVSNEQFF. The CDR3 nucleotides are TGCGCCAGCTCCGGGGCTAGCGGGTGGGTTTCAAATGAGCAGTTCTTC.

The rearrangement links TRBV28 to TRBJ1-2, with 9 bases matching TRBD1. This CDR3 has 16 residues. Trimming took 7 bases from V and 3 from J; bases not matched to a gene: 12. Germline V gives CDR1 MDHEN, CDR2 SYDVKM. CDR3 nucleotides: TGTGCCAGCAATACGGGACAGGGATTTATTGACTATGGCTACACCTTC. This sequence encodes CASNTGQGFIDYGYTF.

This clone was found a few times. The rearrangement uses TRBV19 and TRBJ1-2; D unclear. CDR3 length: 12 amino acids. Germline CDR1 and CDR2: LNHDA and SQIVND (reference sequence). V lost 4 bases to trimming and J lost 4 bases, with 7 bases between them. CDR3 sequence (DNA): TGTGCCAGTAGTAGGGAAATCTATGGCTACACCTTC. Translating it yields CASSREIYGYTF.

The CDR3 DNA is TGTGCCAGGGGTTCAAGCTCTGGAAACACCATATATTTT. Translation gives CARGSSSGNTIYF. The chain carries TRBV2 and TRBJ1-3; D not certain. This CDR3 has 13 residues. In germline, CDR1 is SNHLY, CDR2 FYNNEI. V was trimmed by 9 bases and J by 0 bases, leaving 9 bases between them.

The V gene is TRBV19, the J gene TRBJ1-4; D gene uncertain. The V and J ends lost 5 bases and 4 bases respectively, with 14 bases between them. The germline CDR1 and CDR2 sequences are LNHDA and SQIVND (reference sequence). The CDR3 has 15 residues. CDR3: CASSHTAGINEKLFF. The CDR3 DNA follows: TGTGCCAGTAGTCACACTGCGGGGATTAATGAAAAACTGTTTTTT.

In nucleotides, the CDR3 is TGTGCCAGCAGTGAAGGAGGCTCCAACACTGAAGCTTTCTTT. The encoded protein is CASSEGGSNTEAFF. The chain has TRBV2 and TRBJ1-1; D not resolved. V lost 1 base to trimming and J lost 2 bases, with 8 bases between them. The V gene's germline CDR1 is SNHLY and CDR2 FYNNEI. The CDR3 runs 14 residues.

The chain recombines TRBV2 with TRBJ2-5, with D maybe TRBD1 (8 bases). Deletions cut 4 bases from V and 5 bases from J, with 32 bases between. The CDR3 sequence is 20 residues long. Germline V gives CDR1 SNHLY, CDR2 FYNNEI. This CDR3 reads CASSVTFGQGGFLGRETQYF. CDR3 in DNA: TGTGCCAGCAGTGTAACTTTTGGACAGGGAGGGTTCCTTGGGAGGGAGACCCAGTACTTC.

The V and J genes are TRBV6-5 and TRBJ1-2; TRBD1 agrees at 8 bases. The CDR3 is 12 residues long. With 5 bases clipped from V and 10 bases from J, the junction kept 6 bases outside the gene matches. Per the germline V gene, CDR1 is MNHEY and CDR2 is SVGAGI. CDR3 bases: TGTGCCAGCAGTGAGGACAGGGTGTACTACACCTTC. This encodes CASSEDRVYYTF.

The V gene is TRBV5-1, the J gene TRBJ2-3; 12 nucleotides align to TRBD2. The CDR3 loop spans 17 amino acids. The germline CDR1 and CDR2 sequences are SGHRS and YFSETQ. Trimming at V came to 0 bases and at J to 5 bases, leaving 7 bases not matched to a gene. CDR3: CASSLGRLAGVGDTQYF. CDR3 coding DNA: TGCGCCAGCAGCTTGGGGAGACTAGCGGGAGTCGGAGATACGCAGTATTTT.

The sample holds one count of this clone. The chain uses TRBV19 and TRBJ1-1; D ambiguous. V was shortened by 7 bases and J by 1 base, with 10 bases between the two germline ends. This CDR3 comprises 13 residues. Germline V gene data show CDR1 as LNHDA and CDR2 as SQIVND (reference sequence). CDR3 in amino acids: CASKVDGNTEAFF. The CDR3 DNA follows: TGTGCCAGTAAGGTGGACGGGAACACTGAAGCTTTCTTT.